The present entry profiles one T cell receptor (beta chain) with its context. The assay was immunoSEQ multiplex PCR, and TCRdb's table has in-frame clones only and misses some. The sample has 130,000 or so clones, more than 75% seen once; the top ten hold around 3%. The sample comes from a study of control samples from healthy donors and cancer patients. V shed 6 bases and J shed 5 bases, with 7 bases lying between them. This CDR3 comprises 12 residues. Sequences were obtained from blood. The chain uses TRBV12-3 or TRBV12-4 and TRBJ2-2; possible D gene TRBD1, 5 bases. This clonotype was obtained from a man aged 55 to 70 in good health. The CDR3 here is CASRPGTGELFF. CDR3 DNA: TGTGCCAGCAGACCAGGGACCGGGGAGCTGTTTTTT.